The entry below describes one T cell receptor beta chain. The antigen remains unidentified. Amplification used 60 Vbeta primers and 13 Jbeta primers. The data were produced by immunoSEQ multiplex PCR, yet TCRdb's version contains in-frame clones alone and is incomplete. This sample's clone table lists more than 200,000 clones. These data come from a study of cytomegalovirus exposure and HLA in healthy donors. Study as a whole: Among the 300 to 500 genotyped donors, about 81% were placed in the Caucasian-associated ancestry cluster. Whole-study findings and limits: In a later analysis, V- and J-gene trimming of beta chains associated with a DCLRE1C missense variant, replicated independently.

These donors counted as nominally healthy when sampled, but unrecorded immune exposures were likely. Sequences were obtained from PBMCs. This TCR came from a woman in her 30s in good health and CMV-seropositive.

The CDR3: CASSPSERRQETQYF. In DNA, the CDR3 is TGTGCCAGCAGCCCCTCGGAGAGACGCCAAGAGACCCAGTACTTC. This rearrangement joins TRBV7-2 to TRBJ2-5; no reliable D call. The CDR3 contains 15 residues. The germline CDR1 and CDR2 sequences are SGHTA and FQGNSA. V was pared by 5 bases and J by 1 base, with 14 bases between.